This TCR beta chain comes out of a study of shared clonotypes between healthy human individuals. Sequencing used immunoSEQ multiplex PCR; TCRdb keeps in-frame clones, though not all of them. Here the sample spans about 2 million clones, approximately 95% being singletons. The germline gives CDR1 SGDLS, CDR2 YYNGEE. The CDR3 is 15 residues long. V lost 4 bases and J lost 0, with 14 bases in between. Every contributor of samples was a Caucasian grown-up residing in Nashville, Tennessee. The sequence was obtained from a man aged 18 to 29 in good health. This rearrangement joins TRBV9 to TRBJ2-7, with D hard to call. Sequenced sample: naive CD4+ T cells sorted from blood. Noted subset: CD45RA+ positively selected. The CDR3 reads CASSLAPGISYEQYF. The CDR3 DNA is TGTGCCAGCAGCTTGGCCCCAGGAATCTCCTACGAGCAGTACTTC.